These 32 T cell receptor beta chains were sequenced from one sample in a study of shared T cell receptors in the human thymus. Libraries were prepared by immunoSEQ multiplex PCR; TCRdb keeps only in-frame clonotypes and omits some of them. This sample yields almost 550,000 clones, of which around 78% are seen a single time; about 0.013% belongs to the top ten. The same sample was also used in a study of human thymus T cells.

The sequenced material came from thymocytes. These receptors originate from a boy in the first two years of life with a congenital heart defect.

This clone appeared a few times. The genes are TRBV7-2 and TRBJ2-5; 11 bases fit TRBD2. This CDR3 is built from 16 residues. V shed 5 bases and J 4 bases; nucleotides not matched to a gene: 9. Germline CDR1 reads SGHTA; CDR2 reads FQGNSA. The CDR3 region is CASSRGLAEAPETQYF. The CDR3 DNA is TGTGCCAGCAGCCGGGGACTAGCGGAGGCCCCAGAGACCCAGTACTTC.

This clone appeared once. The chain carries TRBV19 and TRBJ2-4, with 8 bases that match TRBD1. V shed 3 bases and J 0 bases; nucleotides not matched to a gene: 10. Germline CDR1 is LNHDA and CDR2 is SQIVND (reference sequence). The CDR3 extends over 18 amino acids. The DNA of the CDR3 is TGTGCCAGTAGTATCCTGGGTCGGGGACAGGTAGCCAAAAACATTCAGTACTTC. It is translated as CASSILGRGQVAKNIQYF.

J is TRBJ2-3 and V is TRBV27, with TRBD1 matching 9 bases. J was trimmed by 10 bases and V by 5 bases; bases with no gene match: 13. Germline V gene data show CDR1 as MNHEY and CDR2 as SMNVEV (reference sequence). The CDR3 runs to 15 residues. Written as DNA, the CDR3 is TGTGCCAGCAGTCCACAGGGGGCCGCATGTTTCGCGCAGTATTTT. Amino acid sequence: CASSPQGAACFAQYF.

This clone was counted a single time. The V call is TRBV13, the J call TRBJ1-4; 8 bases fit TRBD1. CDR1 PRHDT and CDR2 FYEKMQ come from the germline V gene (reference sequence). The V gene end was trimmed by 5 bases and the J gene end by 4 bases; junction bases not matched to a gene: 15. The CDR3 loop spans 18 amino acids. CDR3: CASSLLDRDKGGNEKLFF. The CDR3 nucleotides read TGTGCCAGCAGCCTCCTGGACAGGGACAAAGGGGGTAATGAAAAACTGTTTTTT.

V usage is TRBV4-3 and J usage is TRBJ1-2; D perhaps matches TRBD1 (6 bases). Germline values: CDR1 LGHNA, CDR2 YSLEER. V dropped 0 bases and J dropped 4 bases, with 15 bases sitting between them. This CDR3 has 16 amino acids. The CDR3 region has the DNA TGCGCCAGCAGCCAAGATGAGGGAAGGGGGGGCTATGGCTACACCTTC. Its protein product is CASSQDEGRGGYGYTF.

This chain connects TRBV11-3 to TRBJ2-7, with D possibly TRBD2 on 6 matching bases. The V end was cut by 5 bases, the J end by 2 bases, with 10 bases between. CDR1 and CDR2 (germline): SGHNT, YENEEA. This CDR3 has 13 residues. CDR3 DNA sequence: TGTGCCAGCAGCCGCGGGGCTCCCTACGAGCAGTACTTC. It is translated as CASSRGAPYEQYF.

This clone was detected once. V gene TRBV28 combines with J gene TRBJ2-7; weak D call: TRBD2 (5 bases). This CDR3 contains 14 residues. Trimming cost V 1 base and J 6 bases, with 13 bases left between them. Per the germline V gene, CDR1 is MDHEN and CDR2 is SYDVKM. The CDR3 region has the DNA TGTGCCAGCAGTTTATCCCTGACTAACCCCGAGCAGTACTTC. Residues: CASSLSLTNPEQYF.

V gene TRBV13 combines with J gene TRBJ1-2; D perhaps matches TRBD1 (5 bases). CDR1 PRHDT and CDR2 FYEKMQ come from the germline V gene (reference sequence). The V end was cut by 0 bases, the J end by 4 bases, with 9 bases between. The CDR3 covers 14 residues. CDR3 residues: CASSLGGRGYGYTF. In nucleotides, the CDR3 is TGTGCCAGCAGCTTAGGCGGGAGGGGCTATGGCTACACCTTC.

CDR3 protein: CATSRDASGRELVNEQFF. The CDR3 nucleotides read TGTGCCACCAGCAGAGATGCTAGCGGGAGAGAGTTGGTCAATGAGCAGTTCTTC. The V gene is TRBV15, the J gene TRBJ2-1, with 10 bases matching TRBD2. This CDR3 comprises 18 residues. Looked up from germline, CDR1 is LNHNV and CDR2 is YYDKDF (reference sequence). With 0 bases clipped from V and 6 bases from J, the junction kept 11 bases outside the gene matches.

The chain employs TRBV10-1 and TRBJ1-1; 10 bases are shared with TRBD1. The germline V gene encodes CDR1 WNHNN and CDR2 SYGVQD (reference sequence). The CDR3 totals 13 residues. The junction had 5 bases not matched to a gene; V was cut back by 10 bases and J by 3 bases. The CDR3 loop reads CANTDRGDTEAFF. As DNA, the CDR3 is TGCGCCAACACGGACAGGGGGGACACTGAAGCTTTCTTT.

V gene TRBV4-1 combines with J gene TRBJ1-1, with a tentative D call TRBD1 (5 bases). The germline gives CDR1 MGHRA, CDR2 YSYEKL. This CDR3 spans 13 amino acids. The ends were cut back, 0 bases at V and 7 bases at J, with 9 bases in the middle. The DNA of the CDR3 is TGCGCCAGCAGCCAAGATGGGGGGAATGAAGCTTTCTTT. This gives the protein CASSQDGGNEAFF.

The J gene is TRBJ2-3, the V gene TRBV18; TRBD1 agrees at 8 bases. The CDR3 covers 14 residues. Germline loops: CDR1 KGHSH, CDR2 LQKENI. Trimming took 8 bases from V and 4 from J; bases not matched to a gene: 8. The CDR3 protein is CASTRTGIPDTQYF. CDR3 nucleotide sequence: TGTGCCAGCACCCGGACAGGGATCCCAGATACGCAGTATTTT.

This sequence joins TRBV6-4 and TRBJ2-1; no definite D call. CDR1 and CDR2 (germline): MRHNA, SNTAGT. The V gene lost 0 bases and the J gene lost 6 bases, with 18 bases spanning the gap. The CDR3 totals 17 residues. CDR3 sequence (DNA): TGTGCCAGCAGTGACTCGGCCTTCCCAGCTTCGGGCAATGAGCAGTTCTTC. As protein: CASSDSAFPASGNEQFF.

CDR3 in amino acids: CASRTGSGNEQYF. DNA of the CDR3: TGTGCCAGCAGGACAGGGTCTGGAAACGAGCAGTACTTC. V gene TRBV5-6 combines with J gene TRBJ2-7; 7 nucleotides agree with TRBD1. Germline V gene data show CDR1 as SGHDT and CDR2 as YYEEEE. With 5 bases clipped from V and 5 bases from J, the junction kept 7 bases outside the gene matches. The CDR3 spans 13 residues.

V is TRBV21-1 and J is TRBJ2-7; the tabulated D call, TRBD1, remains unverified against the DNA. TRBV21-1 has pseudogene status. The CDR3 consists of 17 residues. The CDR3 sequence is CASSKVTSGQRGSEQYF. CDR3 bases: TGTGCCAGCAGCAAAGTAACGAGTGGGCAGAGGGGGTCCGAGCAGTACTTC.

This chain uses TRBV5-1 with TRBJ2-7, with 8 bases that match TRBD2. The V segment lost 4 bases and the J segment 4 bases; nucleotides outside the gene matches: 7. Germline lookup yields CDR1 SGHRS and CDR2 YFSETQ. CDR3 length equals 14 residues. This chain's CDR3 is CASSPTAGVYEQYF. CDR3 bases: TGCGCCAGCAGCCCAACAGCGGGAGTGTACGAGCAGTACTTC.

This clone was seen a single time. The rearrangement links TRBV15 to TRBJ2-1; 8 bases line up with TRBD1. With V trimmed by 4 bases and J by 4 bases, 3 bases remained unmatched. The length of the CDR3 is 14 residues. Germline V gives CDR1 LNHNV, CDR2 YYDKDF (reference sequence). CDR3 loop: CATSTDRVYNEQFF. The DNA of the CDR3 is TGTGCCACCAGCACGGACAGGGTGTACAATGAGCAGTTCTTC. The variable domain in full, with the rest retrieved from reference TRBV15 and TRBJ2-1, is DAMVIQNPRYQVTQFGKPVTLSCSQTLNHNVMYWYQQKSSQAPKLLFHYYDKDFNNEADTPDNFQSRRPNTSFCFLDIRSPGLGDTAMYLCATSTDRVYNEQFFGPGTRLTVL.

This clone came up once. The V call is TRBV6-1, the J call TRBJ2-7; the match to TRBD2 covers 12 bases. The CDR3 has 19 amino acids. The V gene's germline CDR1 is MNHNS and CDR2 SASEGT. Trimming at V came to 1 base and at J to 0 bases, leaving 10 bases not matched to a gene. The CDR3 loop is CASSEEDGLAGLNSYEQYF. The CDR3 DNA is TGTGCCAGCAGTGAAGAGGACGGACTAGCGGGACTGAACTCCTACGAGCAGTACTTC.

The chain carries TRBV5-4 and TRBJ2-7, with 12 bases aligning to TRBD2. V lost 4 bases and J lost 6; bases outside the gene matches: 8. The CDR3 loop spans 15 amino acids. Germline CDR1 reads SGHNT; CDR2 reads YYREEE (reference sequence). CDR3 region: CASSNGLAGIGEQYF. The CDR3 DNA sequence: TGTGCCAGCAGCAACGGACTAGCGGGAATCGGCGAGCAGTACTTC. Using reference TRBV5-4 and TRBJ2-7 for the parts outside the CDR3, the full variable domain is ETGVTQSPTHLIKTRGQQVTLRCSSQSGHNTVSWYQQALGQGPQFIFQYYREEENGRGNFPPRFSGLQFPNYSSELNVNALELDDSALYLCASSNGLAGIGEQYFGPGTRLTVT.

There are a few counts of this clone. The chain uses TRBV28 and TRBJ1-2, with TRBD1 as a possible D gene (5 bases). From germline, CDR1 is MDHEN and CDR2 SYDVKM. The CDR3 is 16 amino acids. V was shortened by 7 bases and J by 4 bases, with 22 bases between the two germline ends. The CDR3 reads CASTLKARQYFYGYTF. CDR3 bases: TGTGCCAGCACCTTGAAGGCCCGACAGTACTTCTATGGCTACACCTTC.

CDR3 sequence (DNA): TGTGCCAGCAGCTTACCCGGGATGGAGACCCAGTACTTC. It codes for CASSLPGMETQYF. This sequence joins TRBV7-9 and TRBJ2-5; D may be TRBD2 (5 bases). The CDR3 is made up of 13 amino acids. V lost 2 bases to trimming and J lost 5 bases, with 9 bases between them. CDR1 and CDR2 (germline): SEHNR, FQNEAQ (reference sequence). Full variable domain (remainder filled in from reference TRBV7-9 and TRBJ2-5): DTGVSQNPRHKITKRGQNVTFRCDPISEHNRLYWYRQTLGQGPEFLTYFQNEAQLEKSRLLSDRFSAERPKGSFSTLEIQRTEQGDSAMYLCASSLPGMETQYFGPGTRLLVL.

The chain employs TRBV6-1 and TRBJ1-4; 7 bases are shared with TRBD1. The CDR3 consists of 14 residues. V dropped 5 bases and J dropped 6; count of bases not matched to a gene: 6. The germline V gene encodes CDR1 MNHNS and CDR2 SASEGT. CDR3 loop: CASSTRGIDEKLFF. The CDR3 DNA reads TGTGCCAGCAGTACCAGGGGGATTGATGAAAAACTGTTTTTT.

This chain links TRBV6-1 with TRBJ1-2; D call uncertain. V was pared by 2 bases and J by 13 bases, with 11 bases between. This CDR3 contains 11 residues. The germline V gene encodes CDR1 MNHNS and CDR2 SASEGT. In DNA, the CDR3 is TGTGCCAGCAGTGAAATCCCCCGGTGCACCTTC. Translation: CASSEIPRCTF.

This rearrangement joins TRBV9 to TRBJ1-1; D may be TRBD1 (5 bases). CDR3 size: 16 residues. Trimming left V 0 bases short and J 4 bases short, with 16 bases between. Per germline, CDR1 SGDLS and CDR2 YYNGEE. The CDR3 bases are TGTGCCAGCAGCGTAGGTCAGGGCCGAAAAGGCACTGAAGCTTTCTTT. It translates to CASSVGQGRKGTEAFF.

The V call is TRBV2, the J call TRBJ2-3, with 8 bases identical to TRBD2. Germline assignment: CDR1 SNHLY and CDR2 FYNNEI. V was clipped by 1 base and J by 1 base; unmatched bases: 1. The CDR3 runs 15 residues. Here the CDR3 DNA reads TGTGCCAGCAGTGAAGGGCGGGAGGGCACAGATACGCAGTATTTT. The encoded protein is CASSEGREGTDTQYF.

This clone was recorded only once. The CDR3: CASSMRGQGYGEQYF. DNA of the CDR3: TGTGCCAGTAGTATGCGGGGACAGGGTTATGGCGAGCAGTACTTC. The chain is built from TRBV19 and TRBJ2-7; 9 bases map to TRBD1. Looked up from germline, CDR1 is LNHDA and CDR2 is SQIVND (reference sequence). The CDR3 consists of 15 residues. V was pared by 3 bases and J by 6 bases, with 9 bases of the junction left unmatched.

The chain recombines TRBV10-3 with TRBJ2-2; 13 bases line up with TRBD2. Germline V gives CDR1 ENHRY, CDR2 SYGVKD. After removal of 6 bases from V and 0 bases from J, the junction contained 4 bases not matched to a gene. The CDR3 totals 17 residues. The CDR3 loop reads CAIRAGTSGTNTGELFF. CDR3 bases: TGTGCCATCAGAGCCGGGACTAGCGGGACGAACACCGGGGAGCTGTTTTTT.

In this sample, this clone turned up a few times. The chain combines TRBV6-6 with TRBJ2-7; D is possibly TRBD2 (6 bases). Germline CDR1 reads MNHNY; CDR2 reads SVGAGI (reference sequence). Deletions cut 6 bases from V and 3 bases from J, with 18 bases between. The CDR3 sequence is 15 residues long. The CDR3 sequence is CASSYGEEGYYEQYF. CDR3 DNA: TGTGCCAGCAGCTACGGCGAGGAGGGCTACTACGAGCAGTACTTC.

V and J are TRBV21-1 and TRBJ2-5; the tabulated D call, TRBD2, remains unverified against the DNA. TRBV21-1 is labeled a pseudogene. This CDR3 has 17 residues. The CDR3 spells CASSKRREGSLGETQYF. In DNA, the CDR3 is TGTGCCAGCAGCAAACGGCGGGAGGGGTCGCTCGGGGAGACCCAGTACTTC.

This clone was counted a few times. The CDR3 spells CASSLRAGPYNEQFF. Here the CDR3 DNA reads TGCGCCAGCAGCCTCCGAGCGGGGCCGTACAATGAGCAGTTCTTC. V is TRBV4-1 and J is TRBJ2-1; 7 positions agree with TRBD2. This CDR3 is built from 15 residues. Looked up from germline, CDR1 is MGHRA and CDR2 is YSYEKL. The J segment lost 4 bases and the V segment lost 4 bases, leaving 7 bases of the junction unmatched.

Only a few counts were recorded for this clone. The chain carries TRBV14 and TRBJ2-3; D perhaps matches TRBD2 (5 bases). Trimming left V 0 bases short and J 4 bases short, with 14 bases between. Germline V CDR1 and CDR2: SGHDN, FVKESK. CDR3 length: 16 residues. The CDR3 DNA follows: TGTGCCAGCAGCCAAGAGGAGGACGATTGGGCAGATACGCAGTATTTT. Residues: CASSQEEDDWADTQYF. Full variable domain (missing parts from reference TRBV14 and TRBJ2-3): EAGVTQFPSHSVIEKGQTVTLRCDPISGHDNLYWYRRVMGKEIKFLLHFVKESKQDESGMPNNRFLAERTGGTYSTLKVQPAELEDSGVYFCASSQEEDDWADTQYFGPGTRLTVL.

V and J are TRBV5-1 and TRBJ2-2; TRBD2 is a possible D gene (5 bases). CDR1 is SGHRS, CDR2 YFSETQ, per germline. Trimming took off 0 bases at V and 0 bases at J, with 9 bases between the two ends. The CDR3 runs 16 residues. CDR3 DNA: TGCGCCAGCAGCTTGGGGACTTACGCGAACACCGGGGAGCTGTTTTTT. It encodes CASSLGTYANTGELFF. Full variable domain (rest looked up from reference TRBV5-1 and TRBJ2-2): KAGVTQTPRYLIKTRGQQVTLSCSPISGHRSVSWYQQTPGQGLQFLFEYFSETQRNKGNFPGRFSGRQFSNSRSEMNVSTLELGDSALYLCASSLGTYANTGELFFGEGSRLTVL.